These 21 T cell receptor beta chains came from one sample sequenced in a study of blood T cell repertoires in COVID-19. Method: immunoSEQ multiplex PCR; TCRdb's copy keeps in-frame clones and lacks some. The data contain about 55,000 clones, roughly nine tenths of them singletons. The material sequenced was peripheral blood. The receptors were sampled from a man aged 35-49 years with acute or convalescent COVID-19.

As DNA, the CDR3 is TGCGCCAGCAGCCCTTCCAGGTTGGGTGAAAAACTGTTTTTT. Protein: CASSPSRLGEKLFF. The genes are TRBV5-1 and TRBJ1-4; D is ambiguous. Germline V gene lookup returns CDR1 SGHRS and CDR2 YFSETQ. V lost 4 bases and J lost 7, with 14 bases in between. The CDR3 sequence is 14 residues long.

This chain connects TRBV5-1 to TRBJ2-1; weak D call: TRBD1 (7 bases). This CDR3 is built from 16 residues. V lost 3 bases, J lost 6 bases, and 19 bases lay in between. The germline V gene encodes CDR1 SGHRS and CDR2 YFSETQ. The CDR3 region is CASSWRGDRLANEQFF. The CDR3 bases are TGCGCCAGCAGCTGGAGGGGGGACAGACTCGCCAATGAGCAGTTCTTC.

This clone was seen once. The chain uses TRBV5-8 and TRBJ2-6; TRBD2 aligns across 14 bases. This CDR3 is built from 19 residues. Germline V gene sequence: CDR1 SGHTS, CDR2 YDEGEE. Losses at the gene ends were 1 base for V and 2 bases for J; bases not matched to a gene: 5. The CDR3 nucleotides read TGTGCCAGCAGCTTGAATTTGGGACTAGCGGGAGCTGGGGCCAACGTCCTGACTTTC. Protein: CASSLNLGLAGAGANVLTF. Drawing the rest from reference TRBV5-8 and TRBJ2-6, the complete variable domain is EAGVTQSPTHLIKTRGQQATLRCSPISGHTSVYWYQQALGLGLQFLLWYDEGEERNRGNFPPRFSGRQFPNYSSELNVNALELEDSALYLCASSLNLGLAGAGANVLTFGAGSRLTVL.

J is TRBJ2-1 and V is TRBV5-4; no clear D gene. The germline V gene encodes CDR1 SGHNT and CDR2 YYREEE (reference sequence). This CDR3 contains 13 residues. Trimming removed 3 bases at V and 4 bases at J, with 8 bases between. CDR3: CASSSQFYNEQFF. The CDR3 nucleotides are TGTGCCAGCAGCTCCCAATTTTACAATGAGCAGTTCTTC. The whole variable domain, remainder taken from reference TRBV5-4 and TRBJ2-1, is ETGVTQSPTHLIKTRGQQVTLRCSSQSGHNTVSWYQQALGQGPQFIFQYYREEENGRGNFPPRFSGLQFPNYSSELNVNALELDDSALYLCASSSQFYNEQFFGPGTRLTVL.

This chain uses TRBV7-9 with TRBJ2-4, with D hard to call. Trimming stripped 0 bases from V and 0 bases from J, with 9 bases between. The CDR3 covers 16 residues. The germline V gene has CDR1 SEHNR and CDR2 FQNEAQ (reference sequence). CDR3 residues: CASSLARSGAKNIQYF. DNA of the CDR3: TGTGCCAGCAGCTTAGCGCGGAGTGGAGCCAAAAACATTCAGTACTTC.

The chain joins TRBV19 to TRBJ1-1, with 7 bases lining up with TRBD1. The V segment lost 4 bases and the J segment 3 bases; nucleotides outside the gene matches: 8. Per germline, CDR1 LNHDA and CDR2 SQIVND (reference sequence). This CDR3 has 15 amino acids. DNA for the CDR3: TGTGCCAGTAGTACCGGGACAGTATTGTACACTGAAGCTTTCTTT. Translation: CASSTGTVLYTEAFF.

This clone showed up just once. The chain employs TRBV6-5 and TRBJ2-3; TRBD1 matches at 8 bases. Germline values: CDR1 MNHEY, CDR2 SVGAGI. This CDR3 has 15 amino acids. V shed 7 bases, J shed 0 bases, and the junction held 6 bases outside the gene matches. The CDR3 region is CASNPGQGSTDTQYF. DNA of the CDR3: TGTGCCAGCAACCCCGGACAGGGTAGCACAGATACGCAGTATTTT.

The V call is TRBV5-8, the J call TRBJ2-3; tentatively, D is TRBD2 (6 bases). V lost 3 bases and J 0 bases, leaving 11 bases between the germline ends. Germline assignment: CDR1 SGHTS and CDR2 YDEGEE. The CDR3 covers 15 residues. The CDR3 coding sequence is TGTGCCAGCAGCTACGGGAGTTCTAGCACAGATACGCAGTATTTT. It is translated as CASSYGSSSTDTQYF.

The chain combines TRBV10-3 with TRBJ2-2; 9 bases are shared with TRBD2. With 6 bases clipped from V and 1 base from J, the junction kept 3 bases outside the gene matches. Germline assignment: CDR1 ENHRY and CDR2 SYGVKD. There are 15 residues in the CDR3. CDR3 amino acids: CAIRQTSGNTGELFF. The CDR3 DNA reads TGTGCCATCAGACAGACTAGCGGGAACACCGGGGAGCTGTTTTTT.

The chain carries TRBV6-5 and TRBJ1-5, with D possibly being TRBD1 (5 bases). Germline V gene data show CDR1 as MNHEY and CDR2 as SVGAGI. This CDR3 has 14 residues. Trimming shortened V by 6 bases and J by 4 bases, and 13 bases separated the two germline ends. This CDR3 is CASRVAGRNQPQHF. In nucleotides, the CDR3 is TGTGCCAGCAGAGTGGCAGGGAGGAATCAGCCCCAGCATTTT.

This clone showed up just once. J is TRBJ2-2 and V is TRBV11-2; 11 nucleotides align to TRBD1. Germline values: CDR1 SGHAT, CDR2 FQNNGV. The CDR3 length is 16 residues. The V gene end was trimmed by 1 base and the J gene end by 7 bases; junction bases not matched to a gene: 5. Here the CDR3 DNA reads TGTGCCAGCAGCTTAGCCGGGACAGGGGGGGGCGGGGAGCTGTTTTTT. The encoded protein is CASSLAGTGGGGELFF. Using reference TRBV11-2 and TRBJ2-2 for the parts outside the CDR3, the full variable domain is EAGVAQSPRYKIIEKRQSVAFWCNPISGHATLYWYQQILGQGPKLLIQFQNNGVVDDSQLPKDRFSAERLKGVDSTLKIQPAKLEDSAVYLCASSLAGTGGGGELFFGEGSRLTVL.

This rearrangement joins TRBV9 to TRBJ2-1; 7 bases align to TRBD1. The germline V gene encodes CDR1 SGDLS and CDR2 YYNGEE. The CDR3 covers 16 residues. Germline trimming cut 0 bases from V and 7 bases from J; bases unmatched to any gene: 10. CDR3 DNA sequence: TGTGCCAGCAGCGTAGTGGGTGTGGGACAGAGAAATGAGCAGTTCTTC. It codes for CASSVVGVGQRNEQFF.

This clone was recorded a few times. This chain uses TRBV12-5 with TRBJ2-3; 8 nucleotides align to TRBD2. Per germline, CDR1 LGHNT and CDR2 FRNRAP. The CDR3 covers 16 residues. V shed 0 bases, J shed 4 bases, and the junction held 6 bases outside the gene matches. In nucleotides, the CDR3 is TGTGCTAGTGGTTTGGTAGAGCGGGAGACCCCAGATACGCAGTATTTT. This translates into CASGLVERETPDTQYF. The full variable domain, in which reference TRBV12-5 and TRBJ2-3 provide the parts outside the CDR3, is DARVTQTPRHKVTEMGQEVTMRCQPILGHNTVFWYRQTMMQGLELLAYFRNRAPLDDSGMPKDRFSAEMPDATLATLKIQPSEPRDSAVYFCASGLVERETPDTQYFGPGTRLTVL.

This chain links TRBV3-1 (or the pseudogene TRBV3-2) with TRBJ1-1; 7 nucleotides line up with TRBD1. The CDR3 has 15 amino acids. Germline CDR1 and CDR2: LGHDT and YNNKEL (reference sequence). The V segment lost 3 bases and the J segment 0 bases; nucleotides outside the gene matches: 4. For the CDR3, the DNA is TGTGCCAGCAGCCAGGGACAGCGAATGAACACTGAAGCTTTCTTT. This sequence encodes CASSQGQRMNTEAFF.

The chain is built from TRBV25-1 and TRBJ2-1, with 8 nucleotides matching TRBD2. The CDR3 length is 17 residues. Germline trimming cut 2 bases from V and 9 bases from J; bases unmatched to any gene: 15. Germline V gene lookup returns CDR1 MGHDK and CDR2 SYGVNS. Written as DNA, the CDR3 is TGTGCCAGCAGTGAAGCTGGATTGCCGGCGGGAGGAGGTGAGCAGTTCTTC. As protein: CASSEAGLPAGGGEQFF.

V and J are TRBV7-6 and TRBJ2-5; 11 positions match TRBD2. V shed 0 bases, J shed 4 bases, and the junction held 4 bases outside the gene matches. The germline V gene has CDR1 SGHVS and CDR2 FNYEAQ. The CDR3 covers 16 residues. This chain's CDR3 is CASSLARTSGSETQYF. In DNA, the CDR3 is TGTGCCAGCAGCTTAGCTAGGACTAGCGGGTCAGAGACCCAGTACTTC.

This clone showed up just once. V gene TRBV21-1 combines with J gene TRBJ2-3; the DNA was not used to check the table's D call, TRBD2. TRBV21-1 is described as a pseudogene. The CDR3 is 12 amino acids. CDR3 in DNA: TGTGCCAGCTGGGAGCCCACAGATACGCAGTATTTT. Translated: CASWEPTDTQYF.

In its sample, this clone was seen once. The J gene is TRBJ2-1, the V gene TRBV18; 7 nucleotides line up with TRBD2. The CDR3 extends over 15 amino acids. V shed 3 bases and J 7 bases; nucleotides not matched to a gene: 9. Germline V lookup: CDR1 KGHSH, CDR2 LQKENI. DNA for the CDR3: TGTGCCAGCTCACCTCTGGGAGGGGCTGAGAATGAGCAGTTCTTC. Amino acids: CASSPLGGAENEQFF.

The sample holds one count of this clone. The chain has TRBV15 and TRBJ1-2; 8 bases match TRBD1. From germline, CDR1 is LNHNV and CDR2 YYDKDF (reference sequence). CDR3 length equals 14 residues. The V and J ends lost 4 bases and 4 bases, in that order; junction bases with no gene match: 5. DNA for the CDR3: TGTGCCACCAGCAACGGACAGGGCGGCTATGGCTACACCTTC. It codes for CATSNGQGGYGYTF.

This chain joins TRBV6-5 and TRBJ2-5, with 9 bases lining up with TRBD1. CDR1 MNHEY and CDR2 SVGAGI come from the germline V gene. V shed 7 bases and J 3 bases; nucleotides not matched to a gene: 9. The CDR3 loop spans 15 amino acids. The DNA for the CDR3 is TGTGCCAGCACTAGGTCGACAGGGGGTGAAGAGACCCAGTACTTC. Its translation: CASTRSTGGEETQYF.

V usage is TRBV7-2 and J usage is TRBJ2-1; 7 bases are a match to TRBD1. Losses at the gene ends were 5 bases for V and 5 bases for J; bases not matched to a gene: 3. CDR1 SGHTA and CDR2 FQGNSA come from the germline V gene. The CDR3 has 13 amino acids. The CDR3 coding sequence is TGTGCCAGCAGCACGGACAGGAACAATGAGCAGTTCTTC. Translating gives CASSTDRNNEQFF.